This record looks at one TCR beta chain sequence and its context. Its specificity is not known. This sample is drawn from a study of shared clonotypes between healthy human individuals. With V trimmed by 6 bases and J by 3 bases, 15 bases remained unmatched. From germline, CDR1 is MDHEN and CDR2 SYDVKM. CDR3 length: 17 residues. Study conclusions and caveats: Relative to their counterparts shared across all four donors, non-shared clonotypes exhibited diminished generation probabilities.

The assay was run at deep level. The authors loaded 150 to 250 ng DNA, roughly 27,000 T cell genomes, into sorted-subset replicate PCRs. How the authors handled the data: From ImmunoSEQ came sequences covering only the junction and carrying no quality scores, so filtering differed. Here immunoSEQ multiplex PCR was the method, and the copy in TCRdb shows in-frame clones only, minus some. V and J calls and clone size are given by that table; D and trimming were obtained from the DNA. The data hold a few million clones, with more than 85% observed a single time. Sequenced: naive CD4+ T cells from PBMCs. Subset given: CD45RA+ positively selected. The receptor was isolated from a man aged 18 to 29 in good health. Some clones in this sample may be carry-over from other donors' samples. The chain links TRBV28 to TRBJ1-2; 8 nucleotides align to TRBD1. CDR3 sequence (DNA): TGTGCCAGCAGGGGAGGGACAGGACTACGAGGGGACTATGGCTACACCTTC. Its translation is CASRGGTGLRGDYGYTF.